This T cell receptor (beta chain) was captured by sequencing in a study of T cell responses to AZD1222 COVID-19 vaccine. This clone appeared a few times. Germline trimming cut 5 bases from V and 12 bases from J; bases unmatched to any gene: 17. From germline, CDR1 is LNHDA and CDR2 SQIVND (reference sequence). This CDR3 comprises 15 residues. The method was immunoSEQ multiplex PCR; TCRdb's version includes in-frame clones alone and lacks a portion of them. The data contain 95,000 to 100,000 clones, roughly 90% of them singletons. Material: peripheral blood, obtained 28 days after the second AZD1222 dose. The rearrangement uses TRBV19 and TRBJ2-7; 9 nucleotides align to TRBD1. The clonotype was recovered from an adult who received the AZD1222 COVID-19 vaccine. This CDR3 is CASSDSTGGPIRMYF. DNA of the CDR3: TGTGCCAGTAGTGATTCGACAGGGGGTCCGATTCGGATGTACTTC.